A selection of T cell receptor beta chains follows, all from one sample in a study of control samples from healthy donors and cancer patients. Only in-frame clones appear in the TCRdb table, and some are missing; sequencing was by immunoSEQ multiplex PCR. Of tens of thousands of clones in the sample, 70% to 90% were seen once. The sample was blood. The receptor source for this set is a man under 40 in good health. Each CDR3 is given with its conserved first and last residue.

V: TRBV11-2
CDR3: CASSWTLSSYNEQFF

V: TRBV11-2
CDR3: CASSLARQPNTEAFF

V: TRBV30
CDR3: CAWSVSAAGEQFF

V: TRBV20-1
CDR3: CSAIQGAEAFF

V: TRBV24-1
CDR3: CATSLRQGRARYSNQPQHF

V: TRBV27
CDR3: CASSFGTGGTGELFF

V: TRBV6-1
CDR3: CASSGSGDTLYNEQFF

V: TRBV3-1/TRBV3-2
CDR3: CASSQGRGVGNEKLFF

V: TRBV5-4
CDR3: CASSPGASGGRNEQFF

V: TRBV6-2/TRBV6-3
CDR3: CASSPGVYEQYF

V: TRBV2
CDR3: CASSPTGIAFF

V: TRBV3-1/TRBV3-2
CDR3: CASSPLGGQPQHF

V: TRBV24-1
CDR3: CATSDLNGPGETQYF

V: TRBV30
CDR3: CAWWKESGNTIYF

V: TRBV10-3
CDR3: CAISDSAPKGYTF

V: TRBV28
CDR3: CASSAPGQGANTEAFF

V: TRBV7-6
CDR3: CASSLRGQEETQYF

V: TRBV2
CDR3: CASHEGGALHF

V: TRBV6-1
CDR3: CASSGSGTGFNYGYTF

V: TRBV5-1
CDR3: CASSWTITQGNEQFF

V: TRBV5-1
CDR3: CASSEGGGSYGYTF

V: TRBV5-1
CDR3: CASSWGHEGNYGYTF

V: TRBV29-1
CDR3: CSVAKTGGNTEAFF

V: TRBV30
CDR3: CAWSVPGLAYNEQFF

V: TRBV28
CDR3: CASSLHQGDNSPLHF

V: TRBV24-1
CDR3: CATSDLGQFPGNTIYF

V: TRBV19
CDR3: CASRRSGNQPQHF

V: TRBV19
CDR3: CASTRQGTNTEAFF

V: TRBV5-5
CDR3: CASSRPNRGHEQFF

V: TRBV5-1
CDR3: CASTDQNNSPLHF

V: TRBV7-3
CDR3: CASSPAEASMNTEAFF

V: TRBV2
CDR3: CASSLRQARGFRGYTF

V: TRBV28
CDR3: CASSLPLGNQPQHF

V: TRBV12-5
CDR3: CASGLGRTTNEKLFF

V: TRBV27
CDR3: CASSPGTGITDTQYF

V: TRBV3-1/TRBV3-2
CDR3: CASSQARQVGSPLHF

V: TRBV11-2
CDR3: CASSSGQGMTNEKLFF

V: TRBV11-2
CDR3: CASSLTGKTQETQYF

V: TRBV29-1
CDR3: CSVDRGSGDHNEQFF

V: TRBV18
CDR3: CASSSKGETEAFF

V: TRBV9
CDR3: CASSVGDDTEAFF

V: TRBV29-1
CDR3: CSAGGGYPNYGYTF

V: TRBV5-1
CDR3: CASSRNYNQETQYF

V: TRBV4-2
CDR3: CASSQESGGTTGELFF

V: TRBV30
CDR3: CAWVNRDRRNSPLHF

V: TRBV7-9
CDR3: CASSLSYGRPYEQYF

V: TRBV7-9
CDR3: CASSLELTGELFF

V: TRBV2
CDR3: CASSPLDTGELFF

V: TRBV19
CDR3: CASRWGDSPNTGELFF

V: TRBV7-2
CDR3: CASSWDRGGEKLFF